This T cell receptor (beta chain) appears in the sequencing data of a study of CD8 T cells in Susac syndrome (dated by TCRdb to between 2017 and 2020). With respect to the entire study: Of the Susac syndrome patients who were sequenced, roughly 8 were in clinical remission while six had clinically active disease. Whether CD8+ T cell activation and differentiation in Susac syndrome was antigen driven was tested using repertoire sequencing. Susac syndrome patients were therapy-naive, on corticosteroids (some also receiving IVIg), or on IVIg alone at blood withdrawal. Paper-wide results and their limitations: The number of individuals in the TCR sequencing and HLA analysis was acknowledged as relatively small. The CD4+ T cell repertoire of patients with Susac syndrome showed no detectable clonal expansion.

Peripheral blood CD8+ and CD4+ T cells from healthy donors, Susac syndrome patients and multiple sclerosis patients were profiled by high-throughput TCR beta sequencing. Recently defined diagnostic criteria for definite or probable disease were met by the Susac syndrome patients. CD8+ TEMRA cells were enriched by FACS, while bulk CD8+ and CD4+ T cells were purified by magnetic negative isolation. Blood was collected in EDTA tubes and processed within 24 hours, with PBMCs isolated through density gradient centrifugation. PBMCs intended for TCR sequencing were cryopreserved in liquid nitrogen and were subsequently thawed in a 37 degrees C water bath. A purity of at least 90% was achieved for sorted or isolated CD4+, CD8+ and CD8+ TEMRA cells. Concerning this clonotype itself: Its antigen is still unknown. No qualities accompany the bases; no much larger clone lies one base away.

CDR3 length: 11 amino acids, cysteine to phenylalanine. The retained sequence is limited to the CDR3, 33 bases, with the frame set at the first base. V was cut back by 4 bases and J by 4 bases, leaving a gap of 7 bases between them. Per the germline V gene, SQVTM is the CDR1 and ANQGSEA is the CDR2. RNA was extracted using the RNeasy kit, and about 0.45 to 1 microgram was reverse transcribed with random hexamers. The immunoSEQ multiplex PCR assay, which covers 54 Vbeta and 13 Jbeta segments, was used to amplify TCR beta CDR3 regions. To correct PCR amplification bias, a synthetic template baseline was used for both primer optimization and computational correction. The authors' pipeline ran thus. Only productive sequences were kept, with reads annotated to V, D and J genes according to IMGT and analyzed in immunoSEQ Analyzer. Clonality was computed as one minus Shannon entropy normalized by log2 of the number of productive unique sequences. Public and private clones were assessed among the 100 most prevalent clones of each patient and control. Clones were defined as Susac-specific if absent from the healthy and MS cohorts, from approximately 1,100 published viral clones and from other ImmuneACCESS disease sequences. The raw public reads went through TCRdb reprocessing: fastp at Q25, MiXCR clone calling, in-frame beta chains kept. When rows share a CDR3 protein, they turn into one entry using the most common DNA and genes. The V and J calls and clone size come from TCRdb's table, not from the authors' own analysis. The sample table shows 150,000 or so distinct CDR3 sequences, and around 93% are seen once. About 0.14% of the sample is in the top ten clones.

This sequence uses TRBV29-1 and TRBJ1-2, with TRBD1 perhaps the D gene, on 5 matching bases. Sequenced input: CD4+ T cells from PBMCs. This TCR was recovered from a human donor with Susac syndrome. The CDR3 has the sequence CSVGGGYGYTF. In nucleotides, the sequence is TGCAGCGTTGGCGGGGGCTATGGCTACACCTTC.